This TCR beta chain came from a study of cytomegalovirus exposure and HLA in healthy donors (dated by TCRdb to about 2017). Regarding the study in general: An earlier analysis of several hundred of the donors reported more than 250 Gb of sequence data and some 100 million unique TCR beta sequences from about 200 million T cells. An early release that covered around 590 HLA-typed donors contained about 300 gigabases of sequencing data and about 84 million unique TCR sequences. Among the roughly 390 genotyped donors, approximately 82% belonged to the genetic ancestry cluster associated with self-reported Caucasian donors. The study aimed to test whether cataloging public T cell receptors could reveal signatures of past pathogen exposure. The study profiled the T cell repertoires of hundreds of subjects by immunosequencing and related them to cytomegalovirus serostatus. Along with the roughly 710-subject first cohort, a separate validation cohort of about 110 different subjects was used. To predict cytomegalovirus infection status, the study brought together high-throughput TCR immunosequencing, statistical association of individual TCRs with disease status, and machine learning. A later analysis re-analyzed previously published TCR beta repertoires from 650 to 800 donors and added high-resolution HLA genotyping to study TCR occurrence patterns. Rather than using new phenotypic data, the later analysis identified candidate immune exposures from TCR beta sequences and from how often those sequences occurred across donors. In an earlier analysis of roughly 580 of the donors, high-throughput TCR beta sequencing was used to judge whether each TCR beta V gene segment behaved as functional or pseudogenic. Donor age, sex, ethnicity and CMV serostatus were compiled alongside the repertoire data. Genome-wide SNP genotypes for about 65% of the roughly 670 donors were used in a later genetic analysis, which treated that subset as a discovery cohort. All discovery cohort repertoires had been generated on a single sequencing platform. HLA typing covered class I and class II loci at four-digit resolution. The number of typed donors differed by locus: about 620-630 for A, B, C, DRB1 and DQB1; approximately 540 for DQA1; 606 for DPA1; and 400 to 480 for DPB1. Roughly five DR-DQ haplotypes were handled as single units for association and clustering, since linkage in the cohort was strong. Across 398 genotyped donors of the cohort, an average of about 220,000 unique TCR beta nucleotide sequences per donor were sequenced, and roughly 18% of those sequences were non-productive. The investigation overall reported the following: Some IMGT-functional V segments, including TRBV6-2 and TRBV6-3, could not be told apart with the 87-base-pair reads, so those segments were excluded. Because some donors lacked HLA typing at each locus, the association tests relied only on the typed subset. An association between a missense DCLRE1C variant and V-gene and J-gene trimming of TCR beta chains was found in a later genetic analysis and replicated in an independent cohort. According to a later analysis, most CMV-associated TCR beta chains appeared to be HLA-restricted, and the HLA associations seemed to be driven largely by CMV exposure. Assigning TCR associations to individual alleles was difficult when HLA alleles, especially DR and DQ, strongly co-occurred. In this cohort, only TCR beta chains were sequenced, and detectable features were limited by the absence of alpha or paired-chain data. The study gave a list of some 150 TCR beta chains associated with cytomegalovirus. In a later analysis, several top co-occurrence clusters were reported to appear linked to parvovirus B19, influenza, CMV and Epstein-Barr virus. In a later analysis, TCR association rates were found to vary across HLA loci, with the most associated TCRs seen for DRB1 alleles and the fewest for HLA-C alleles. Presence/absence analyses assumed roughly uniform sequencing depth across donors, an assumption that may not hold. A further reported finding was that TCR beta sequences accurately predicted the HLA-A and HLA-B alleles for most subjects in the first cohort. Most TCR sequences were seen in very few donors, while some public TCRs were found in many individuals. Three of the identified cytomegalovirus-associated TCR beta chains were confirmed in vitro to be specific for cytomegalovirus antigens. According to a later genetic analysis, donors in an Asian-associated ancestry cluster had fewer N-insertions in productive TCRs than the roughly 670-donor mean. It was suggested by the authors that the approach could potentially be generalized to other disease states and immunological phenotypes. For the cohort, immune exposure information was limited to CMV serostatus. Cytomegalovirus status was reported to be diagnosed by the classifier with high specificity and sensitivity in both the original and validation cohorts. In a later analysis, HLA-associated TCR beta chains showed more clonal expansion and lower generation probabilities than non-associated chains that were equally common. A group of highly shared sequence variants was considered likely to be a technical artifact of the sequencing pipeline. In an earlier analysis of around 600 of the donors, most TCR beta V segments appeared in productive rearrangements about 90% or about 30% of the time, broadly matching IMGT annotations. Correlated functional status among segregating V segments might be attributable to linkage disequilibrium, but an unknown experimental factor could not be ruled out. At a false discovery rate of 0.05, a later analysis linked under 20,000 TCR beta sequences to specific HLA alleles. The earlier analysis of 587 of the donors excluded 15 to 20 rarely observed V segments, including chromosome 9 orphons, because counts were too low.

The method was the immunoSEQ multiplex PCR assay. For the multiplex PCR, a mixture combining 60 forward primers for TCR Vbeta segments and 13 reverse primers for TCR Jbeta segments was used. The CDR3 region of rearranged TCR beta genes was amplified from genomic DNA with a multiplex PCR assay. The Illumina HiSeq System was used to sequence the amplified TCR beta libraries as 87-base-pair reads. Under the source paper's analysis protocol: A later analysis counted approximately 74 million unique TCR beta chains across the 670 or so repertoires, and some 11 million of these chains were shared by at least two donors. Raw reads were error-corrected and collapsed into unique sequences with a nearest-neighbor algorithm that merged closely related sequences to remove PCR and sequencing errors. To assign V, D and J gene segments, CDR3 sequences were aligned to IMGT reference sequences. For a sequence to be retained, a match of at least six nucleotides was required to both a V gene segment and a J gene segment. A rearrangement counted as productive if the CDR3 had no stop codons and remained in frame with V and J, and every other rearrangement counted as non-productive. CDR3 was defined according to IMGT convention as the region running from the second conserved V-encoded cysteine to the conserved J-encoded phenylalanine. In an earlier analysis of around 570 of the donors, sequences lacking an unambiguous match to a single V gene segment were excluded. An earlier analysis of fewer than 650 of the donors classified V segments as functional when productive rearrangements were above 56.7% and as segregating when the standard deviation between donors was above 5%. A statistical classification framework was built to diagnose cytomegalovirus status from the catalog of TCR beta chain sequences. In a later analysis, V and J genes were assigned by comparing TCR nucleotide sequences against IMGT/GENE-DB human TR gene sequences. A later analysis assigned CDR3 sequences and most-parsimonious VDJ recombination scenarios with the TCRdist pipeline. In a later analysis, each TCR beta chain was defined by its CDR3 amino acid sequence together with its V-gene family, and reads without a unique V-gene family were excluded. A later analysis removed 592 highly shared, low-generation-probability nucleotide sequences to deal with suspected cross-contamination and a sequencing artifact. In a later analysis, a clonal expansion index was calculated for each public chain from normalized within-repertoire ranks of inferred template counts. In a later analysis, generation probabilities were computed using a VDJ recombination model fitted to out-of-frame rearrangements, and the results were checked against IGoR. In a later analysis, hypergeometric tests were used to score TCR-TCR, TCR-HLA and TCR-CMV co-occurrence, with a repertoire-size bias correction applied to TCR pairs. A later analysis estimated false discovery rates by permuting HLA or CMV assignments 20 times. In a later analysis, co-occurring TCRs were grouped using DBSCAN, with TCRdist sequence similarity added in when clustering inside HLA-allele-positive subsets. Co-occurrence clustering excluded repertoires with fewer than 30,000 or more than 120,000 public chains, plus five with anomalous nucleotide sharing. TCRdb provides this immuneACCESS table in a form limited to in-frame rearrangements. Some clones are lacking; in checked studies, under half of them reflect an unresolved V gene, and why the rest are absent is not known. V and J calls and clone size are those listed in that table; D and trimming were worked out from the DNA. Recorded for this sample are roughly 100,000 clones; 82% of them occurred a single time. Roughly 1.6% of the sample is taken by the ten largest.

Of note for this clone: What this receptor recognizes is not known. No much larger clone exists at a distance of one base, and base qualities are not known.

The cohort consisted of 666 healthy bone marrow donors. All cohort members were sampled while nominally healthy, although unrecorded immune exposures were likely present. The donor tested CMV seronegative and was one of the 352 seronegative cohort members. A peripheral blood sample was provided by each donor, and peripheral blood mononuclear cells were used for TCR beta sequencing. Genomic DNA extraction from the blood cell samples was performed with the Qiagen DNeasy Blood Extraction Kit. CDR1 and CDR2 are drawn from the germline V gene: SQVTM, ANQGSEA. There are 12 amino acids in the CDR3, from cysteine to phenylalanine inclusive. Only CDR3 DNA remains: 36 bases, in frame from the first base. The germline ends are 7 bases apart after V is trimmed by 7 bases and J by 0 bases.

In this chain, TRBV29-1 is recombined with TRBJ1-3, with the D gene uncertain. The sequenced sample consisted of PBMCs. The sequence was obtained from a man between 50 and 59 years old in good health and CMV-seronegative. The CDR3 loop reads CSGQSSGNTIYF. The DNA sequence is TGCAGCGGACAAAGCTCTGGAAACACCATATATTTT.